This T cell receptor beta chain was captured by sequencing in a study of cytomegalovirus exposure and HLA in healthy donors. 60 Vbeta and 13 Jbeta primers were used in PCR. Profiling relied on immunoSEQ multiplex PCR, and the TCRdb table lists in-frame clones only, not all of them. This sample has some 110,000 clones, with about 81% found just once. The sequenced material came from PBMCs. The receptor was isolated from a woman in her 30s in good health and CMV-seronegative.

The DNA of the CDR3 is TGTGCCAGCAGCGCCGGGGGGCCCAAGAGGACCCAGTACTTC. Encoded protein: CASSAGGPKRTQYF. This chain connects TRBV5-6 to TRBJ2-5; perhaps TRBD2 as D (7 bases). Germline CDR1 is SGHDT and CDR2 is YYEEEE. The CDR3 length is 14 residues. Deletions cut 4 bases from V and 7 bases from J, with 17 bases between.